This entry features one TCR beta chain sequence. Trimming stripped 5 bases from V and 3 bases from J, with 23 bases between. From germline, CDR1 is MDHEN and CDR2 SYDVKM. The CDR3 is made up of 19 amino acids. This sample was included in a study of neoadjuvant anti-PD-1 for oral cavity cancer. As for the study in general: Non-progressing patients received a fourth nivolumab dose near day 43, then surgery on days 50-56.

Tumor libraries mostly used 4 to 5 ug genomic DNA, two replicates each. Profiled with immunoSEQ multiplex PCR; TCRdb holds only in-frame clones, not every one. In the table there are under 15,000 clones, 60% to 80% of which are singletons. The sample here was tumor tissue, taken before nivolumab (anti-PD-1) treatment. The genes are TRBV28 and TRBJ2-6; no clear D. This clonotype originated in a person between 40 and 80 years old with oral cavity squamous cell carcinoma. The donor label of this sample is uncertain. The CDR3 DNA is TGTGCCAGCAGTGCCCCCGGCGGCTCCCCCAGACTTGGGGCCAACGTCCTGACTTTC. Residues: CASSAPGGSPRLGANVLTF.